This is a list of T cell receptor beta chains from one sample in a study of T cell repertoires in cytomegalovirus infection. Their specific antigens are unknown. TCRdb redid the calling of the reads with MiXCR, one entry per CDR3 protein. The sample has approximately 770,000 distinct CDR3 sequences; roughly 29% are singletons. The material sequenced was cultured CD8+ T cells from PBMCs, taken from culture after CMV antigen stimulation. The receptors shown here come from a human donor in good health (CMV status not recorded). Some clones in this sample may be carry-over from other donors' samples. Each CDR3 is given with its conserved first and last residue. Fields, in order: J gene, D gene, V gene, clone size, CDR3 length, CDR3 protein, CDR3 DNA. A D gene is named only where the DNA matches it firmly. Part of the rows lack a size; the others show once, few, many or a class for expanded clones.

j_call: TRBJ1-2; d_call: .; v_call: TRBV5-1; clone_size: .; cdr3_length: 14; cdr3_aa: CASSWPAQGDGYTF; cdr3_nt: TGCGCCAGCAGCTGGCCGGCTCAGGGAGATGGCTACACCTTC
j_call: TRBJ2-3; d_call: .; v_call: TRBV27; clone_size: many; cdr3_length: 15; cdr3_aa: CASSPPGPPTDTQYF; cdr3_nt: TGTGCCAGCAGTCCCCCCGGGCCACCCACAGATACGCAGTATTTT
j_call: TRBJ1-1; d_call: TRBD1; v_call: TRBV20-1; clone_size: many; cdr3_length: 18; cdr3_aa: CSARRMTGARILNTEAFF; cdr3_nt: TGCAGTGCTAGACGGATGACAGGGGCCCGAATTTTGAACACTGAAGCTTTCTTT
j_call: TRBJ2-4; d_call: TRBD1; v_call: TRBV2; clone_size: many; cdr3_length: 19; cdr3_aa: CASSEARKVDRDDKNIQYF; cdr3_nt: TGTGCCAGCAGTGAAGCGAGAAAAGTTGACAGGGACGACAAAAACATTCAGTACTTC
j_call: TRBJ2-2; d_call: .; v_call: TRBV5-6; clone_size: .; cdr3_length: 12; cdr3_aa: CASSLGAWELFF; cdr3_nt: TGTGCCAGCAGCTTGGGGGCCTGGGAGCTGTTTTTT
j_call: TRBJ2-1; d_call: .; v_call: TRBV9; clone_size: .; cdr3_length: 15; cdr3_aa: CASSVEGNSYNEQFF; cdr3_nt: TGTGCCAGCAGCGTAGAGGGGAATTCCTACAATGAGCAGTTCTTC
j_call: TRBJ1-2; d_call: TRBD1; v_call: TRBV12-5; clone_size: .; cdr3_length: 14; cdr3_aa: CASGMGQGNYGYTF; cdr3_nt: TGTGCTAGTGGTATGGGACAGGGAAACTATGGCTACACCTTC
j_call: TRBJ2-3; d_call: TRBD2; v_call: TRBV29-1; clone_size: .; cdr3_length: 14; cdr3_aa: CSVAQAGYTDTQYF; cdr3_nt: TGCAGCGTTGCACAAGCGGGGTACACAGATACGCAGTATTTT
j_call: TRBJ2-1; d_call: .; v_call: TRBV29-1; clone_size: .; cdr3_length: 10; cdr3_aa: CSVMGNEQFF; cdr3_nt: TGCAGCGTGATGGGCAATGAGCAGTTCTTC
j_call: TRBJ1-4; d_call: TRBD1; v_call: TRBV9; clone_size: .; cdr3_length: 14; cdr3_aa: CASSQGQLYEKLFF; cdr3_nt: TGTGCCAGCAGCCAGGGACAGCTATATGAAAAACTGTTTTTT
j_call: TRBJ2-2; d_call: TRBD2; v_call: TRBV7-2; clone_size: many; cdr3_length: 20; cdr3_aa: CASSPNRLAGAPIITGELFF; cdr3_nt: TGTGCCAGCAGCCCCAATAGACTAGCGGGGGCCCCGATTATCACCGGGGAGCTGTTTTTT
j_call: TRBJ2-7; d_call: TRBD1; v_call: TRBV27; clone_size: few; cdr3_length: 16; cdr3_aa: CASSPRQGARSYEQYF; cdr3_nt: TGTGCCAGCAGTCCACGACAGGGGGCGCGCTCCTACGAGCAGTACTTC
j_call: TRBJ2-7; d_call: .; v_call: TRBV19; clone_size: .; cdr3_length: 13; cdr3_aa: CASSIGSGPVEYF; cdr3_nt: TGTGCCAGTAGTATCGGGTCCGGGCCCGTGGAGTACTTC
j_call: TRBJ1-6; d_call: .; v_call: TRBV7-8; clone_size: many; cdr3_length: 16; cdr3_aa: CASSLQASFGNSPLHF; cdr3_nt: TGTGCCAGCAGCTTACAGGCTTCCTTTGGCAATTCACCCCTCCACTTT
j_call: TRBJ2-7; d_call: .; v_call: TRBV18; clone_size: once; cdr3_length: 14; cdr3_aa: CASSPEDSFYEQYF; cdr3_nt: TGTGCCAGCTCACCAGAGGACAGCTTTTACGAGCAGTACTTC
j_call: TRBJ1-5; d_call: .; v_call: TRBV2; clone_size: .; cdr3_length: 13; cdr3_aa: CASGSSPREPQHF; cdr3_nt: TGTGCCAGTGGGAGTAGCCCTAGGGAGCCCCAGCATTTT
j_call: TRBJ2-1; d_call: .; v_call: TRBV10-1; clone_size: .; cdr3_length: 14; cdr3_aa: CASSERGRENEQFF; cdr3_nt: TGCGCCAGCAGTGAGAGGGGCAGAGAGAATGAGCAGTTCTTC
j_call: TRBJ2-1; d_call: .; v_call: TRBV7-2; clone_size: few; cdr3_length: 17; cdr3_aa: CASSPPLTRTAYNEQFF; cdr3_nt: TGTGCCAGCAGCCCGCCCCTCACCCGGACGGCCTACAATGAGCAGTTCTTC
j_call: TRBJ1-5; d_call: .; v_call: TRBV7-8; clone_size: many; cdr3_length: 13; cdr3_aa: CASSQESNQPQHF; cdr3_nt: TGTGCCAGCAGCCAGGAAAGCAATCAGCCCCAGCATTTT
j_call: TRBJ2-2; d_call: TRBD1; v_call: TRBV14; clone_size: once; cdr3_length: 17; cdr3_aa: CASSPPGQGVWTGELFF; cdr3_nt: TGTGCCAGCAGCCCCCCTGGACAGGGGGTTTGGACCGGGGAGCTGTTTTTT
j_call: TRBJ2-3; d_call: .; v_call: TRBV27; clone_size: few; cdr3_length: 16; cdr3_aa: CASWGTGLFGTDTQYF; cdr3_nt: TGTGCCAGCTGGGGAACAGGCTTATTCGGCACAGATACGCAGTATTTT
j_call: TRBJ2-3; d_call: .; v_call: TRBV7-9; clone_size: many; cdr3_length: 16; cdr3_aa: CASSPKGFSSTDTQYF; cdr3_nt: TGTGCCAGCAGCCCCAAGGGTTTCTCTAGCACAGATACGCAGTATTTT
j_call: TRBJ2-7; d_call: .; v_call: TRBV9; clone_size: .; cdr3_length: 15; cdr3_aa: CASSVATQGAYEQYF; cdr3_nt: TGTGCCAGCAGCGTAGCTACGCAGGGTGCCTACGAGCAGTACTTC
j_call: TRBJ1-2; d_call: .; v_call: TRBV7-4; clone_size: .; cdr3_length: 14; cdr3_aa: CASSLVGGAGGYTF; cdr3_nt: TGTGCCAGCAGCTTAGTCGGGGGGGCCGGTGGCTACACCTTC
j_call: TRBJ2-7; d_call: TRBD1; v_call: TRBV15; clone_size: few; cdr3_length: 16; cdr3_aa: CATSRDEGAILYEQYF; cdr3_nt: TGTGCCACCAGCAGAGATGAGGGGGCGATCCTCTACGAGCAGTACTTC
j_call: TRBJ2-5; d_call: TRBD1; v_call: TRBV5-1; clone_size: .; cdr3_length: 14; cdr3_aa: CASTPTGGWETQYF; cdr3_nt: TGCGCCAGCACCCCGACAGGGGGCTGGGAGACCCAGTACTTC
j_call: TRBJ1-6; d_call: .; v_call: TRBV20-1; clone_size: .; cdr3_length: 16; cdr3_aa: CSAIDEGAVGDSPLHF; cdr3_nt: TGCAGTGCTATAGACGAGGGAGCGGTTGGAGATTCACCCCTCCACTTT
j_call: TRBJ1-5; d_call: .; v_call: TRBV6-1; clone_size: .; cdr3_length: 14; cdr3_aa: CASSRGQGLRPQHF; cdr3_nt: TGTGCCAGCAGTCGCGGGCAGGGATTACGGCCCCAGCATTTT
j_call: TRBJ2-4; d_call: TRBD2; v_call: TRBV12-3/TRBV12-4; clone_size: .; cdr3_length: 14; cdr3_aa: CASSLYSGVTIQYF; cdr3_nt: TGTGCCAGCAGTTTGTATAGCGGGGTGACCATTCAGTACTTC
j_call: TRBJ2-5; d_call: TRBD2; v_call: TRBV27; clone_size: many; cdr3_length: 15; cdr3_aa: CASSSSGTSGETQYF; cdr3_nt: TGTGCCAGCAGTTCGAGCGGGACTAGCGGTGAGACCCAGTACTTC
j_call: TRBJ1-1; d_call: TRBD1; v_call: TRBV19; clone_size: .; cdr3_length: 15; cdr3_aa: CASGIDGQGNTEAFF; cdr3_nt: TGTGCCAGTGGAATCGACGGACAGGGAAACACTGAAGCTTTCTTT
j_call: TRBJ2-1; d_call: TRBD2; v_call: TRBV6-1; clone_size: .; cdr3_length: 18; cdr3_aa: CASNTHRGHSGGQYEQFF; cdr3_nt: TGTGCCAGCAACACACACAGGGGCCATAGCGGGGGGCAGTATGAGCAGTTCTTC
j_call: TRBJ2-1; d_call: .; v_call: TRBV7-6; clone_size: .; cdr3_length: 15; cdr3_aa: CASSSYLGARDEQFF; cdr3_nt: TGTGCCAGCAGCTCCTACCTCGGGGCGAGGGATGAGCAGTTCTTC
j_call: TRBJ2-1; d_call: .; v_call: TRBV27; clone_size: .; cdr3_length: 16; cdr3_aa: CASSLPTSLGFNEQFF; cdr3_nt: TGTGCCAGCAGTTTACCGACCAGCCTGGGATTCAATGAGCAGTTCTTC
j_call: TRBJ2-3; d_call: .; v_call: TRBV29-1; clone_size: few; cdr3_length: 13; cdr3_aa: CSRGAGETDTQYF; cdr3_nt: TGCAGCCGGGGGGCCGGTGAAACAGATACGCAGTATTTT
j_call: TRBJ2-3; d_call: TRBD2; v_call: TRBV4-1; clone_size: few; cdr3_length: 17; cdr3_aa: CASSRGVAGAPTDTQYF; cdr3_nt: TGCGCCAGCAGCCGGGGGGTAGCGGGGGCACCAACAGATACGCAGTATTTT
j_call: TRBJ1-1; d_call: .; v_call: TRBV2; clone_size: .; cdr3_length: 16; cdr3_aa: CASSDPRDIETAEAFF; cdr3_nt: TGTGCCAGCAGTGACCCCCGGGACATCGAAACGGCTGAAGCTTTCTTT
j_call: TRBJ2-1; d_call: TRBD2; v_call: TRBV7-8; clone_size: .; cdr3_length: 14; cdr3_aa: CASKMAGGMNEQFF; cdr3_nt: TGTGCCAGCAAAATGGCGGGGGGGATGAATGAGCAGTTCTTC
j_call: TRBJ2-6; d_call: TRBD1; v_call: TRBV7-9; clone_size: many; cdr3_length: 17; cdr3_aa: CASSLETGLYGANVLTF; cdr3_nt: TGTGCCAGCAGCTTAGAGACAGGGTTGTATGGGGCCAACGTCCTGACTTTC
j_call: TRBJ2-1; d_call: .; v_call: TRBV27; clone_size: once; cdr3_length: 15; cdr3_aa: CASSPGATSYNEQFF; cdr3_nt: TGTGCCAGCAGTCCAGGGGCGACCTCCTACAATGAGCAGTTCTTC
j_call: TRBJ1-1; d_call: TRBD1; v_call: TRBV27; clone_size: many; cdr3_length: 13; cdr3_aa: CASSPEGATEAFF; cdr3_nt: TGTGCCAGCAGCCCGGAGGGGGCGACTGAAGCTTTCTTT
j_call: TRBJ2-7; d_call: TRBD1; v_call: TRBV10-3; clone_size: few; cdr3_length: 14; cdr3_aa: CAILRTGGGGEQYF; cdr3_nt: TGTGCCATCCTTCGGACAGGGGGAGGTGGCGAGCAGTACTTC
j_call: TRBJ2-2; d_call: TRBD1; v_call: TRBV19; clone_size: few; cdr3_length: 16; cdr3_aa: CASPCSGGVDTGELFF; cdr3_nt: TGTGCCAGTCCGTGCTCAGGGGGCGTGGACACCGGGGAGCTGTTTTTT
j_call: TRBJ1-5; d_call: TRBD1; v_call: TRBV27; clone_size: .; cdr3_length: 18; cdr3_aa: CASTTRQGAMSRNQPQHF; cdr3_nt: TGTGCCAGCACAACACGACAGGGGGCGATGAGTCGCAATCAGCCCCAGCATTTT
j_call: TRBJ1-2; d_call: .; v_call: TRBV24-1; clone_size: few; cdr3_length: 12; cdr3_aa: CATSDYKGGYTF; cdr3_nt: TGTGCCACCAGTGATTATAAGGGTGGCTACACCTTC
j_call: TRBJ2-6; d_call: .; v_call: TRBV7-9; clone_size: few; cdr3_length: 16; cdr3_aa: CASSLVRDSGANVLTF; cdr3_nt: TGTGCCAGCAGCTTAGTGCGGGACTCTGGGGCCAACGTCCTGACTTTC
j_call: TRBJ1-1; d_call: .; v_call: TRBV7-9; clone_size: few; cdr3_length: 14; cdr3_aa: CASSQGRKNTEAFF; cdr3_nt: TGTGCCAGCAGCCAAGGACGGAAGAACACTGAAGCTTTCTTT
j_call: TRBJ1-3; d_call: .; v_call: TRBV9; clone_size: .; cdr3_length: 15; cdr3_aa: CASSPGTKVLSTIYF; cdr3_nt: TGTGCCAGTAGTCCCGGGACAAAGGTTTTGAGCACCATATATTTT
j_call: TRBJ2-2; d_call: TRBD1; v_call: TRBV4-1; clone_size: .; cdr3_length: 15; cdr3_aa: CASFNEGAETGELFF; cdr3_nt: TGCGCCAGCTTCAATGAGGGGGCAGAGACCGGGGAGCTGTTTTTT
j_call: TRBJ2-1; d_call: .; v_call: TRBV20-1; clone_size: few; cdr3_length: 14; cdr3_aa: CSAFARTVYNEQFF; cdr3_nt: TGCAGTGCTTTCGCCCGGACAGTTTACAATGAGCAGTTCTTC